This paragraph reports one T cell receptor beta chain. A few counts support this clone. It lacks a known antigen. No base quality values were provided; no much bigger clone lies one nucleotide off. This entry is derived from a study of beta chain features in type 1 diabetes (dated 2018 in TCRdb). Some background on the complete study: No differences in mean age, gender distribution, total cell number or subset yield were found between patients and healthy donors. A total of 85 million to 140 million sorted cells were examined across all samples, and a strong correlation was observed between cell number per subset and RNA yield. In the study, recently diagnosed type 1 diabetes patients and matched healthy donors were compared on the TCRB repertoires of their sorted circulating CD4+ T cell subsets. Whereas all 30 or so donors provided naive and central memory subsets, regulatory and stem cell-like memory subsets were isolated from just 8 patients and about 8 healthy donors.

Results and caveats for the whole study, not just this receptor: At VDJ recombination sites, patients with type 1 diabetes made fewer insertions and deleted more nucleotides, a pattern implying thymic rearrangement abnormalities. In all four CD4+ subsets, TCRB CDR3 length was moderately but significantly shorter in type 1 diabetes patients. Because small numbers of individuals were included in the HLA sub-analyses, any influence of HLA type on TCRB rearrangement was left unresolved. Shorter templates might have been favored by PCR, but patient and control samples were amplified and corrected together, so both groups would have been affected equally by any skew. Naive, central memory and regulatory TCRB repertoires appeared to be more alike among patients than among healthy donors. Sequencing cDNA rather than genomic DNA could over-represent highly expressing activated cells, although activation and CD3 levels did not differ between groups.

From each donor, a single peripheral blood sample of about 110 mL on average was drawn into heparinised tubes. A BD FACSAria II was used to sort naive, central memory, regulatory and stem cell-like memory CD4+ T cells with a panel that included CD45RO, CCR7, CD25, CD127, CD95 and CD27. A purity above 95% was achieved for all sorted populations. PBMCs were separated immediately by Lymphoprep density gradient centrifugation and were stained directly, without being cultured. So that batch effects would be minimized, each experiment stained and sorted samples in pairs, pairing one healthy donor with one patient. V lost 0 bases and J lost 4 bases; the stretch between them is 12 bases long. The CDR3, from cysteine to phenylalanine, totals 15 residues. The CDR3 DNA has 45 bases and is translated from base 1. According to the germline V gene, CDR1 reads MGHRA and CDR2 reads YSYEKL. All of the isolated RNA was reverse transcribed with the High Capacity cDNA Reverse Transcription Kit, so expressed TCRB transcripts were sequenced. Naive, central memory and regulatory T cell samples underwent deep immunoSEQ sequencing, averaging roughly 3.3 million total reads per sample. After sorted cells were lysed in RLT buffer, RNA was extracted with DNase-treated RNeasy Micro or Mini kits, with the choice depending on cell number. To prevent cross-contamination, every cell subset was processed on its own, while patient and healthy donor samples were processed together. The immunoSEQ multiplex PCR was used to amplify TCRB sequences from cDNA, yielding 87-bp fragments that span the CDR3 region. Sequencing of the amplicons was performed on the Illumina HiSeq platform. As for the authors' bioinformatics: PCR bias was corrected computationally using synthetic template baselines, and reads within Hamming distance 2 were collapsed, with unmergeable singletons discarded. Reads were aligned against IMGT so that V, D and J genes, CDR3 length and insertions or deletions at six rearrangement sites could be assigned. Within each subset, clonotype counts were normalized to sorted cell number, after which true diversity and Gini coefficients were computed with the tcR R package. Repertoire sharing was quantified using the overlap coefficient calculated on TCRB nucleotide sequences. Entries here come from immuneACCESS through TCRdb and include only in-frame sequences with V and J called. Some clones fail to appear in such tables; in the studies checked, an unresolved V gene covers under half of the shortfall, and the cause of the remainder is unknown. That table supplies the V and J calls and clone size; D and trimming were determined from the DNA. This sample has 120,000 to 150,000 clones in its table, and 10% to 15% of those were observed once. The ten biggest clones cover under 1.5% of the sample.

The source is a man between 18 and 29 years old with type 1 diabetes. Sequenced sample: central memory CD4+ T cells from blood. The sequence is built from TRBV4-1 and TRBJ1-2; the D gene is possibly TRBD1, with 6 bases matching. The nucleotide sequence is given as TGCGCCAGCAGCCAAGATCGGGACAAGCTCTATGGCTACACCTTC. This codes for CASSQDRDKLYGYTF.